This passage covers 18 T cell receptor beta chains from one sample sequenced in a study of shared clonotypes between healthy human individuals. This table comes from immunoSEQ multiplex PCR, and its TCRdb copy is limited to in-frame clones, with some not included. The data contain about 1 million clones, approximately 72% of them singletons. The sample was memory CD4+ T cells sorted from blood. Sample subset: CD45RA-negative fraction. Source of these receptors: a man between 18 and 35 years old in good health.

The chain recombines TRBV6-6 with TRBJ2-6, with D possibly matching TRBD2 (5 bases). CDR3 length: 14 residues. Looked up from germline, CDR1 is MNHNY and CDR2 is SVGAGI (reference sequence). Trimming pared 8 bases from V and 1 base from J, leaving 9 bases between. The CDR3 loop is CASLTGSGANVLTF. The CDR3 bases are TGTGCCAGCCTAACGGGGTCTGGGGCCAACGTCCTGACTTTC.

The J gene is TRBJ1-1, the V gene TRBV19; D might be TRBD1 (6 bases). CDR3 size: 16 residues. The V and J ends lost 7 bases and 4 bases respectively, with 22 bases between them. Germline CDR1 reads LNHDA; CDR2 reads SQIVND (reference sequence). DNA of the CDR3: TGTGCCAGTAACGACAGGACTAGTGGTTTAGGCACTGAAGCTTTCTTT. Translating it yields CASNDRTSGLGTEAFF.

J is TRBJ2-6 and V is TRBV5-1; D uncertain. The CDR3 covers 18 residues. The germline V gene encodes CDR1 SGHRS and CDR2 YFSETQ. V was trimmed by 0 bases and J by 2 bases, leaving 15 bases between them. CDR3 amino acids: CASSLASVGSPGANVLTF. The CDR3 nucleotides read TGCGCCAGCAGCTTGGCGAGCGTGGGGTCCCCTGGGGCCAACGTCCTGACTTTC.

The rearrangement joins TRBV7-8 to TRBJ2-7; tentative D call: TRBD1 (6 bases). Germline lookup yields CDR1 SGHVS and CDR2 FQNEAQ. Trimming removed 5 bases from V and 5 bases from J, with 13 bases in between. The CDR3 sequence is 13 residues long. For the CDR3, the DNA is TGTGCCAGCAGCCCTGACAGGTCCCACGAGCAGTACTTC. This codes for CASSPDRSHEQYF.

The chain uses TRBV9 and TRBJ2-2; 11 bases are a match to TRBD2. Germline values: CDR1 SGDLS, CDR2 YYNGEE. The CDR3 length is 15 residues. The ends lost 4 bases at V and 5 bases at J; junction bases unmatched: 4. CDR3 nucleotide sequence: TGTGCCAGCAGCCCGACTAGCGGGATAACCGGGGAGCTGTTTTTT. This codes for CASSPTSGITGELFF.

CDR3 sequence (DNA): TGTGCCAGTAGTACAAGGGGGACCAGGGGTTCTGGCTACACCTTC. Its translation: CASSTRGTRGSGYTF. The V call is TRBV19, the J call TRBJ1-2, with D tentatively TRBD1 (6 bases). CDR3 size: 15 residues. Germline loops: CDR1 LNHDA, CDR2 SQIVND (reference sequence). V dropped 4 bases and J dropped 7 bases, with 19 bases sitting between them.

The V call is TRBV7-3, the J call TRBJ2-1; 7 bases are a match to TRBD1. The ends lost 5 bases at V and 5 bases at J; junction bases unmatched: 3. The CDR3 extends over 13 amino acids. Looked up from germline, CDR1 is SGHTA and CDR2 is FQGTGA. CDR3 DNA sequence: TGTGCCAGCAGCCTTGACAGGGACAATGAGCAGTTCTTC. Its translation is CASSLDRDNEQFF.

This clone was found once. This chain links TRBV6-1 with TRBJ1-1; unclear D gene. V was pared by 2 bases and J by 3 bases, with 4 bases between. Per germline, CDR1 MNHNS and CDR2 SASEGT. There are 12 residues in the CDR3. The CDR3 is CASSEIYTEAFF. Written as DNA, the CDR3 is TGTGCCAGCAGTGAAATATACACTGAAGCTTTCTTT.

This sequence joins TRBV6-6 and TRBJ1-5; tentative D call: TRBD1 (5 bases). The CDR3 totals 16 residues. Germline V gene lookup returns CDR1 MNHNY and CDR2 SVGAGI (reference sequence). The V end was cut by 0 bases, the J end by 4 bases, with 13 bases between. The CDR3 protein is CASSYSGGGGNQPQHF. The CDR3 DNA follows: TGTGCCAGCAGTTACTCTGGCGGGGGGGGTAATCAGCCCCAGCATTTT.

J is TRBJ2-6 and V is TRBV2, with D uncertain. CDR3 length equals 14 residues. V was shortened by 1 base and J by 3 bases, with 4 bases between the two germline ends. The germline gives CDR1 SNHLY, CDR2 FYNNEI. As DNA, the CDR3 is TGTGCCAGCAGTGAAGGGGGTGGGGCCAACGTCCTGACTTTC. This translates into CASSEGGGANVLTF. Complete variable domain (other parts from reference TRBV2 and TRBJ2-6): EPEVTQTPSHQVTQMGQEVILRCVPISNHLYFYWYRQILGQKVEFLVSFYNNEISEKSEIFDDQFSVERPDGSNFTLKIRSTKLEDSAMYFCASSEGGGANVLTFGAGSRLTVL.

This clone was seen a few times. V and J are TRBV10-3 and TRBJ1-2, with a tentative D call TRBD1 (5 bases). The CDR3 extends over 12 amino acids. Germline assignment: CDR1 ENHRY and CDR2 SYGVKD. Trimming stripped 5 bases from V and 5 bases from J, with 9 bases between. CDR3 coding DNA: TGTGCCATCAGTTCGACAGCGTATGGCTACACCTTC. Its protein is CAISSTAYGYTF.

This clone was counted once. The gene calls are TRBV6-1 and TRBJ2-3; D call uncertain. The ends were cut back, 10 bases at V and 2 bases at J, with 19 bases in the middle. The CDR3 is 15 amino acids. Looked up from germline, CDR1 is MNHNS and CDR2 is SASEGT. CDR3: CATLSGLTNTDTQYF. CDR3 coding DNA: TGTGCCACCTTGAGTGGGCTAACAAACACAGATACGCAGTATTTT.

The DNA of the CDR3 is TGTGCCAGCAGTTTATCAAACAGGGTTTTTCTGGATGGCTACACCTTC. It is translated as CASSLSNRVFLDGYTF. The J gene is TRBJ1-2, the V gene TRBV28, with D perhaps TRBD1 (6 bases). The CDR3 runs to 16 residues. Germline CDR1 MDHEN, CDR2 SYDVKM. The ends were cut back, 1 base at V and 6 bases at J, with 18 bases in the middle.

As DNA, the CDR3 is TGCGCCAGCAGCTTGATCTCCCGGGGAGGAGAGACCCAGTACTTC. Translating gives CASSLISRGGETQYF. The V gene is TRBV5-1, the J gene TRBJ2-5, with a weak D call TRBD2 (6 bases). The germline V gene has CDR1 SGHRS and CDR2 YFSETQ. Trimming removed 1 base at V and 4 bases at J, with 14 bases between. CDR3 length: 15 amino acids.

This chain links TRBV5-6 with TRBJ2-3; no firm D call. Germline V gene data show CDR1 as SGHDT and CDR2 as YYEEEE. The CDR3 is 16 amino acids. The V gene lost 0 bases and the J gene lost 0 bases, with 11 bases spanning the gap. DNA of the CDR3: TGTGCCAGCAGCTTGGGTACACAACTTAGCACAGATACGCAGTATTTT. Protein sequence: CASSLGTQLSTDTQYF.

This chain connects TRBV9 to TRBJ2-7, with D tentatively TRBD1 (5 bases). The CDR3 runs 19 residues. Germline V CDR1 and CDR2: SGDLS, YYNGEE. The CDR3 sequence is CPTRPRGSRMRPHHYEQYF. For the CDR3, the DNA is TGTCCAACGAGGCCAAGGGGTTCCCGAATGAGGCCACACCACTACGAGCAGTACTTC. The full variable domain, with the rest looked up from reference TRBV9 and TRBJ2-7, is DSGVTQTPKHLITATGQRVTLRCSPRSGDLSVYWYQQSLDQGLQFLIQYYNGEERAKGNILERFSAQQFPDLHSELNLSSLELGDSALYFCPTRPRGSRMRPHHYEQYFGPGTRLTVT.

This clone has a single count. The gene calls are TRBV11-2 and TRBJ1-3; D not resolved. The CDR3 contains 13 residues. Trimming removed 4 bases from V and 1 base from J, with 5 bases in between. Germline CDR1 SGHAT, CDR2 FQNNGV. CDR3 amino acids: CASSSTSGNTIYF. The DNA for the CDR3 is TGTGCCAGCAGCTCAACATCTGGAAACACCATATATTTT.

V gene TRBV6-1 combines with J gene TRBJ1-6, with D unclear. V dropped 7 bases and J dropped 9 bases, with 16 bases sitting between them. From germline, CDR1 is MNHNS and CDR2 SASEGT. The CDR3 is 14 amino acids. In nucleotides, the CDR3 is TGTGCCAGCACCCTTCCCGGGATCGCTTCACCCCTCCACTTT. It codes for CASTLPGIASPLHF.